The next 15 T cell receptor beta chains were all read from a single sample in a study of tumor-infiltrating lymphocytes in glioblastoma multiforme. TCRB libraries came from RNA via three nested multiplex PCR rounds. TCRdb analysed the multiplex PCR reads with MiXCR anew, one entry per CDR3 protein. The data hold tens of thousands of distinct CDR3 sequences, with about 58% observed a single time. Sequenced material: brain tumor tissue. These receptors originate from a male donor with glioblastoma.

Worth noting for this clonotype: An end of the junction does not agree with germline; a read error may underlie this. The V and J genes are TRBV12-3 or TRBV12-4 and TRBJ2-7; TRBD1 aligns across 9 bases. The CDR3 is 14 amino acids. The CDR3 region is CASRARDREVEHYF. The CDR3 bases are TGTGCCAGCAGGGCCCGGGACAGGGAAGTCGAGCATTACTTC.

DNA for the CDR3: TGCGCCAGCAGCTTGGTAACTAGCGGTTACCAAGAGACCCAGTACTTC. This codes for CASSLVTSGYQETQYF. The chain has TRBV5-1 and TRBJ2-5, with 8 positions matching TRBD2. This CDR3 is built from 16 residues. Germline CDR1 and CDR2: SGHRS and YFSETQ. V dropped 0 bases and J dropped 0; count of bases not matched to a gene: 4.

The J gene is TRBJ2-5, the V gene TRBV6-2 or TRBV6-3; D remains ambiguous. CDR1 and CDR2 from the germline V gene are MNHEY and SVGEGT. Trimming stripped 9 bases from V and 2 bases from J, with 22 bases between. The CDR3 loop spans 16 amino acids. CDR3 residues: CASYTYGSRVQETQYF. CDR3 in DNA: TGTGCCAGTTACACCTACGGGTCAAGGGTGCAAGAGACCCAGTACTTC.

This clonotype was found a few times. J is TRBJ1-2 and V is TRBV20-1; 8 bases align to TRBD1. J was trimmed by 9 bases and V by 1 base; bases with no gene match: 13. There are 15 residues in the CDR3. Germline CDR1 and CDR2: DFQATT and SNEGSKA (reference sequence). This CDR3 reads CSARVPLDRVSCYTF. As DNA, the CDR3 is TGCAGTGCTAGAGTCCCGCTGGACAGGGTAAGCTGCTACACCTTC.

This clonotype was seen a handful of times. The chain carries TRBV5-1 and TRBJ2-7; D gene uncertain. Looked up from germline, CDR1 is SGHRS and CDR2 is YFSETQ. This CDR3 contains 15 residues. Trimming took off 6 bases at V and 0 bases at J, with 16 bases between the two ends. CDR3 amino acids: CASNPVAVGSYEQYF. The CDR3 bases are TGCGCCAGCAACCCGGTGGCCGTGGGCTCCTACGAGCAGTACTTC.

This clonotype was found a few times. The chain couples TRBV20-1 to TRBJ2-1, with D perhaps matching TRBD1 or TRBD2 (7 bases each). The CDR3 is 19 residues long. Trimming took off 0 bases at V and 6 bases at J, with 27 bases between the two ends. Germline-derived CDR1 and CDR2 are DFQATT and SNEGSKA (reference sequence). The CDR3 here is CSARDRGELVGGPTNEQFF. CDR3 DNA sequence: TGCAGTGCTAGAGACAGGGGGGAACTAGTGGGAGGGCCGACCAATGAGCAGTTCTTC.

CDR3 coding DNA: TGCAGTGCTAGAACTAGCAGGAGGTACAATGAGCAGTTCTTC. Translating it yields CSARTSRRYNEQFF. V usage is TRBV20-1 and J usage is TRBJ2-1; TRBD2 might be the D (6 bases). The V end lost 2 bases, the J end lost 4 bases, and 12 bases lay between the germline ends. The germline CDR1 and CDR2 sequences are DFQATT and SNEGSKA (reference sequence). This CDR3 comprises 14 residues.

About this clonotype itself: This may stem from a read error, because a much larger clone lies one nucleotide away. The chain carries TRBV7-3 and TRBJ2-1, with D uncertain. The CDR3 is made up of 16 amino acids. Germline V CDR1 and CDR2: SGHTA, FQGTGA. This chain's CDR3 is CVSSPPGSRHANEQFF. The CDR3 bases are TGTGTCAGCAGCCCACCCGGATCCCGGCACGCTAATGAGCAGTTCTTC.

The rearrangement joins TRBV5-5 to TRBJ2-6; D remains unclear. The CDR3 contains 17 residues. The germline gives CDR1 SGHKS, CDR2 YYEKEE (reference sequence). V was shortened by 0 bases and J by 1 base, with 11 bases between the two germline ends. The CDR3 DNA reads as TGTGCCAGCAGCTTGGTAGAACAGAGGTCTGGGGCCAACGTCCTGACTTTC. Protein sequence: CASSLVEQRSGANVLTF.

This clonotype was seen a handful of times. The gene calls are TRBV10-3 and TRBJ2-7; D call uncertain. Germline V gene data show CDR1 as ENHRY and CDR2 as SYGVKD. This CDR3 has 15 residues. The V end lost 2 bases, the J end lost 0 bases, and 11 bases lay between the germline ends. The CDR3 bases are TGTGCCATCAGTGAGAGGGTAGATAGCTCCTACGAGCAGTACTTC. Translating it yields CAISERVDSSYEQYF.

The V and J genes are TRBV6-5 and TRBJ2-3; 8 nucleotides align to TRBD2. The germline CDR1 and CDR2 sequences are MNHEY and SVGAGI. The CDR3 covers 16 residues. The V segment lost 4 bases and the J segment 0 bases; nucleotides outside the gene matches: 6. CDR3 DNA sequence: TGTGCCAGCAGTTCCAGACTAGCGAAGAGCACAGATACGCAGTATTTT. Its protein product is CASSSRLAKSTDTQYF.

The CDR3 bases are TGCAGCGTTGAGCGGTCGCAGGAGAATGGCTACACCTTC. This codes for CSVERSQENGYTF. This rearrangement joins TRBV29-1 to TRBJ1-2; D is ambiguous. The CDR3 runs 13 residues. Trimming left V 3 bases short and J 6 bases short, with 14 bases between. CDR1 and CDR2 from the germline V gene are SQVTM and ANQGSEA.

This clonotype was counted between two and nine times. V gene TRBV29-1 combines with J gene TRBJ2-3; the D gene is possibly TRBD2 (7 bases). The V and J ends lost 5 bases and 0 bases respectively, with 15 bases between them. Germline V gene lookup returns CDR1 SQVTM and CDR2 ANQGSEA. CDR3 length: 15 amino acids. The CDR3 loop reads CSVKGDYASTDTQYF. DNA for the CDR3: TGCAGCGTTAAGGGGGACTACGCTAGCACAGATACGCAGTATTTT.

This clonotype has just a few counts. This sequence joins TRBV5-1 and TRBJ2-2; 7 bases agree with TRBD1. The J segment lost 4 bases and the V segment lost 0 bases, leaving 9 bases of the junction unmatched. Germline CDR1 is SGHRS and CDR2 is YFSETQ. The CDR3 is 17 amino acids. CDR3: CASSLEGQRFSTGELFF. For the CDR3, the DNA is TGCGCCAGCAGCTTGGAGGGACAGCGATTCAGCACCGGGGAGCTGTTTTTT.

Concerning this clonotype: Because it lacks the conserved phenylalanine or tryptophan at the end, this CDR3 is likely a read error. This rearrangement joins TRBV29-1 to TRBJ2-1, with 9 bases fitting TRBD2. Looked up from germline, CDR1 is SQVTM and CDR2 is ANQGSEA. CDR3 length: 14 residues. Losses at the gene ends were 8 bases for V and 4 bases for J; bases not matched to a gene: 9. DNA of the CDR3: TGCAGCATGGCTCTGGCGGGAGGGTACAATGAGCAGTTCATC. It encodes CSMALAGGYNEQFI.